This is a list of T cell receptor beta chains from one sample in a study of cytomegalovirus exposure and HLA in healthy donors. This table comes from immunoSEQ multiplex PCR, and its TCRdb copy is limited to in-frame clones, with some not included. Recorded for this sample: 90,000 to 130,000 clones. The source material was PBMCs. These receptors all come from a man aged 30 to 39 in good health and CMV-seronegative. Each CDR3 is given with its conserved first and last residue. A D gene is named only where the DNA matches it firmly.

>14|TRBJ1-5|TRBV6-1|TRBD1
TGTGCCAGCAGTGGGACAGGGGGCAATCAGCCCCAGCATTTT
CASSGTGGNQPQHF
>14|TRBJ2-7|TRBV25-1|TRBD1
TGTGCCAGCAGTGACAGGGGGCCCAACGACGAGCAGTACTTC
CASSDRGPNDEQYF
>15|TRBJ1-3|TRBV6-5|TRBD1
TGTGCCAGCAGTTTGGGGACAGGGAAAGGAAACACCATATATTTT
CASSLGTGKGNTIYF
>15|TRBJ2-7|TRBV18|TRBD1
TGTGCCAGCTCACGGACCGGGGACAGCACCTACGAGCAGTACTTC
CASSRTGDSTYEQYF
>14|TRBJ2-7|TRBV7-9|NA
TGTGCCAGCAGCTCCGACAGGTCGCCCTACGAGCAGTACTTC
CASSSDRSPYEQYF
>18|TRBJ1-2|TRBV10-2|TRBD1
TGCGCCAGCAGTGAAGGATTCGGGACAGGGGGCGGCCCCTATGGCTACACCTTC
CASSEGFGTGGGPYGYTF
>12|TRBJ2-1|TRBV10-3|NA
TGTGCCATCAGTAACAGGGACAATGAGCAGTTCTTC
CAISNRDNEQFF
>16|TRBJ1-2|TRBV19|TRBD1
TGTGCCAGTAGTATGGGTGGTGGGACAGAGTTCTATGGCTACACCTTC
CASSMGGGTEFYGYTF
>12|TRBJ2-7|TRBV29-1|TRBD1
TGCAGCGTTCTCAGGGGGACCTACGAGCAGTACTTC
CSVLRGTYEQYF
>16|TRBJ2-7|TRBV9|TRBD1
TGTGCCAGCAGCGAGAGTCAGGGGGCGGGGAGTTACGAGCAGTACTTC
CASSESQGAGSYEQYF
>16|TRBJ2-2|TRBV12-1|NA
TGTGCCAGCAGCTCGAAACAGGGTGTGAACACCGGGGAGCTGTTTTTT
CASSSKQGVNTGELFF
>15|TRBJ2-1|TRBV6-6|TRBD2
TGTGCCAGCAGGGAGAGCGGGGGGCTACACAATGAGCAGTTCTTC
CASRESGGLHNEQFF
>16|TRBJ2-1|TRBV11-3|NA
TGTGCCAGCAGCAAATCTACCGGGACACACTACAATGAGCAGTTCTTC
CASSKSTGTHYNEQFF
>15|TRBJ2-7|TRBV4-2|TRBD2
TGTGCCAGCAGCCAAGAGGCTAGCGGGGTCTACGAGCAGTACTTC
CASSQEASGVYEQYF
>15|TRBJ1-5|TRBV7-9|NA
TGTGCCAGCACCCAGACGGGGGGTAGCAATCAGCCCCAGCATTTT
CASTQTGGSNQPQHF
>15|TRBJ2-5|TRBV4-2|NA
TGTGCCAGCAGCCTCAAGGGGGGGAGCCAAGAGACCCAGTACTTC
CASSLKGGSQETQYF
>15|TRBJ2-1|TRBV29-1|NA
TGCAGCGTCGAGGCGGGGGCCTGGGAAAAAAATGAGCAGTTCTTC
CSVEAGAWEKNEQFF
>15|TRBJ1-2|TRBV7-6|TRBD1
TGTGCCAGCAGCTTAGAGGGACAGGGGCTGGGTGGCTACACCTTC
CASSLEGQGLGGYTF
>15|TRBJ1-1|TRBV13|TRBD1
TGTGCCAGCAGCTTAGAGGGACAGCGGAACACTGAAGCTTTCTTT
CASSLEGQRNTEAFF
>13|TRBJ2-1|TRBV9|NA
TGTGCCAGTGCCGGGAGCTCCTACAATGAGCAGTTCTTC
CASAGSSYNEQFF
>18|TRBJ2-3|TRBV7-2|NA
TGTGCCAGCAGCACCAAGCCCGACAGCCCGATTCGCACAGATACGCAGTATTTT
CASSTKPDSPIRTDTQYF
>16|TRBJ2-1|TRBV4-1|TRBD2
TGCGCCAGCAGCCAAACCGGGACTAGCGACTACAATGAGCAGTTCTTC
CASSQTGTSDYNEQFF
>14|TRBJ2-7|TRBV5-1|NA
TGCGCCAGCAGCTTGGAGGCAGGCTCCTACGAGCAGTACTTC
CASSLEAGSYEQYF
>11|TRBJ2-5|TRBV29-1|TRBD1
TGCAGCCAGAACAGGGGCGAGACCCAGTACTTC
CSQNRGETQYF
>14|TRBJ2-3|TRBV7-2|NA
TGTGCCAGCAGCATACTTCTGCTTGTGGATACGCAGTATTTT
CASSILLLVDTQYF
>15|TRBJ2-2|TRBV5-5|TRBD1
TGTGCCAGCAGCTTGCAGGGGGCGAAAGTCGGGGAGCTGTTTTTT
CASSLQGAKVGELFF
>13|TRBJ1-1|TRBV6-4|NA
TGTGCCAGCAGTGCGGCCCGCGGAACTGAAGCTTTCTTT
CASSAARGTEAFF
>17|TRBJ2-1|TRBV11-2|TRBD2
TGTGCCAGCAGCTTAGTGTTGGGCGGGGGAGGTGTGGGTGAGCAGTTCTTC
CASSLVLGGGGVGEQFF
>15|TRBJ1-5|TRBV7-9|TRBD1
TGTGCCAGCAGCGCAGGACAGGGATTCAATCAGCCCCAGCATTTT
CASSAGQGFNQPQHF
>15|TRBJ2-5|TRBV5-1|TRBD1
TGCGCCAGCGGACCGGGACAGGGGGCGCGGGAGACCCAGTACTTC
CASGPGQGARETQYF
>15|TRBJ2-5|TRBV11-3|TRBD2
TGTGCCAGCAGCTTAGGGGGGACTAGCAAAGAGACCCAGTACTTC
CASSLGGTSKETQYF
>15|TRBJ2-1|TRBV6-5|TRBD1
TGTGCCAGCAGTCCGCCCCGACAGGGATACAATGAGCAGTTCTTC
CASSPPRQGYNEQFF
>16|TRBJ2-5|TRBV6-1|TRBD2
TGTGCCAGCAGTGAAGCAACCCTAGCGGGGCAAGAGACCCAGTACTTC
CASSEATLAGQETQYF
>14|TRBJ2-7|TRBV4-1|NA
TGCGCCAGCAGCCTGGCCGGGACACCCCTCGAGCAGTACTTC
CASSLAGTPLEQYF
>16|TRBJ2-7|TRBV7-9|TRBD1
TGTGCCAGCAGCTTAGACGGGACAGGGAGCTCCTACGAGCAGTACTTC
CASSLDGTGSSYEQYF
>14|TRBJ1-2|TRBV27|TRBD1
TGTGCCAGCAGTTTCCTGGACAGGGTGGATGGCTACACCTTC
CASSFLDRVDGYTF
>13|TRBJ1-3|TRBV10-3|NA
TGTGCCTCACTTATCGGGGCTGGAAACACCATATATTTT
CASLIGAGNTIYF
>15|TRBJ2-1|TRBV11-2|TRBD1
TGTGCCAGCAGTACCGTGACAGGGGGCAAAAATGAGCAGTTCTTC
CASSTVTGGKNEQFF
>14|TRBJ2-7|TRBV28|TRBD1
TGTGCCACCCTATCGGGACAGGGGGTATACGAGCAGTACTTC
CATLSGQGVYEQYF
>14|TRBJ2-5|TRBV7-2|NA
TGTGCCAGCAGTCCCCCACCTACGGAAGAGACCCAGTACTTC
CASSPPPTEETQYF
>15|TRBJ1-4|TRBV6-4|TRBD1
TGTGCCAGCAGCGAAGAGGACAGGGGAGGGGAAAAACTGTTTTTT
CASSEEDRGGEKLFF
>15|TRBJ1-5|TRBV18|TRBD1
TGTGCCAGCTCAGCACAGGGGGCAAGGCCCGGATCCCAGCATTTT
CASSAQGARPGSQHF